The sequence of this T cell receptor beta chain was determined in a study of T cell repertoires in cytomegalovirus infection. As for the study in general: CMV infection together with matching HLA type was indicated by public TCR beta signatures. Whole-study results and caveats: Carriers of CMV and the relevant HLA type were discriminated by public TCR beta frequency. Ex vivo, HLA-C-restricted CMV-specific TCR beta clonotypes prevailed over the rest of the response.

TCRdb re-called the reads through MiXCR, storing one row per CDR3 protein. Counted here are about 450,000 distinct CDR3 sequences, about a third occurring once; the ten biggest clones make up roughly 15%. This clonotype appeared many times. Its antigen is still unknown. CDR1 and CDR2 (germline): DFQATT, SNEGSKA (reference sequence). V was pared by 0 bases and J by 2 bases, with 13 bases between. CDR3 size: 15 residues. The receptor was derived from a human donor in good health (CMV status not recorded). Some clones in this sample may be carry-over from other donors' samples. Sequences were obtained from PBMCs. The gene calls are TRBV20-1 and TRBJ1-1; D ambiguous. This chain's CDR3 is CSARDGSRRNTEAFF. The CDR3 coding sequence is TGCAGTGCTAGAGATGGGAGTAGGCGAAACACTGAAGCTTTCTTT.